The entry below gives a single TCR beta chain sequence along with its context. This record belongs to a study of lymphopenia after photon versus proton radiotherapy. Clones were sequenced by immunoSEQ multiplex PCR, and TCRdb holds only the in-frame ones, with some missing. The sample carries tens of thousands of clones, 70% to 90% recorded once. Germline CDR1 is SGHKS and CDR2 is YYEKEE (reference sequence). CDR3 length: 12 amino acids. V lost 2 bases, J lost 8 bases, and 7 bases lay in between. Specimen: peripheral blood, collected from a patient treated with proton-based radiotherapy. V gene TRBV5-5 combines with J gene TRBJ1-4, with unresolved D. This TCR was sampled from a woman aged 70 to 79 with pancreatic cancer. Some clones in this sample may be carry-over from other donors' samples. This CDR3 is CASSFSEEKLFF. The DNA of the CDR3 is TGTGCCAGCAGCTTCTCAGAAGAAAAACTGTTTTTT. The full variable domain, in which reference TRBV5-5 and TRBJ1-4 provide the parts outside the CDR3, is DAGVTQSPTHLIKTRGQQVTLRCSPISGHKSVSWYQQVLGQGPQFIFQYYEKEERGRGNFPDRFSARQFPNYSSELNVNALLLGDSALYLCASSFSEEKLFFGSGTQLSVL.